Sequencing of this T cell receptor (beta chain) was carried out in a study of blood T cell repertoires in COVID-19. The study drew participants aged roughly 18 to 95 years from roughly 25 US areas. Germline-derived CDR1 and CDR2 are MGHRA and YSYEKL. Losses at the gene ends were 0 bases for V and 5 bases for J; bases not matched to a gene: 7. The CDR3 sequence is 16 residues long. Libraries were prepared by immunoSEQ multiplex PCR; TCRdb keeps only in-frame clonotypes and omits some of them. The sample comprises 200,000 or so clones, nearly 90% of which are singletons, and approximately 2.3% rests with the top ten.

V usage is TRBV4-1 and J usage is TRBJ2-5; TRBD2 agrees at 9 bases. Sequencing was carried out using PBMCs or T cells enriched from blood (not recorded which). The sequence was collected from a woman aged 35 to 49 with acute COVID-19. CDR3 bases: TGCGCCAGCAGCCAAGAGTGGCGGGGGGGCCCGGAGACCCAGTACTTC. Its translation: CASSQEWRGGPETQYF.